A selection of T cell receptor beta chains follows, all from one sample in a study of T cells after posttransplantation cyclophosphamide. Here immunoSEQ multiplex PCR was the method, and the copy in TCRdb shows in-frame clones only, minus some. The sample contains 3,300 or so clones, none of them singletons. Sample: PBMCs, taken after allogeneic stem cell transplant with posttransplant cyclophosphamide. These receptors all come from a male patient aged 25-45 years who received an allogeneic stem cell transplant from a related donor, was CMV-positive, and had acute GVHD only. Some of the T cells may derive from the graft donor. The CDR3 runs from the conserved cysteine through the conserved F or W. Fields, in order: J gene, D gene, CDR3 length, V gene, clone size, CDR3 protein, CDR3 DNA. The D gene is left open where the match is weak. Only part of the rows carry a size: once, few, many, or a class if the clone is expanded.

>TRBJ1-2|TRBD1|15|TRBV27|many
CASRPRGQGAWGYTF
TGTGCCAGCAGGCCGAGGGGACAGGGGGCCTGGGGCTACACCTTC
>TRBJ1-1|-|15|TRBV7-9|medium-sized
CASSAQGVGNTEAFF
TGTGCCAGCAGCGCTCAGGGAGTCGGGAACACTGAAGCTTTCTTT
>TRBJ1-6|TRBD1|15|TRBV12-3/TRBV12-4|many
CASSPRQGSSSPLHF
TGTGCCAGCAGTCCCAGACAGGGGAGTAGTTCACCCCTCCACTTT
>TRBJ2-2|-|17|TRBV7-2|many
CASSMPLLASNTGELFF
TGTGCCAGCAGCATGCCCCTACTAGCCTCGAACACCGGGGAGCTGTTTTTT
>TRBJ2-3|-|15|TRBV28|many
CASRADRTFTDTQYF
TGTGCCAGCAGAGCAGACAGGACCTTCACAGATACGCAGTATTTT
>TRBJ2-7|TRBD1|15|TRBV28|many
CASSPPPGQGREQYF
TGTGCCAGCAGTCCCCCCCCGGGACAGGGCCGAGAGCAGTACTTC
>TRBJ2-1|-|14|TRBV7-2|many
CASSLAGLADEQFF
TGTGCCAGCAGCTTAGCCGGGCTAGCCGATGAGCAGTTCTTC
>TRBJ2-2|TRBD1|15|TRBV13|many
CASSLGTGNTGELFF
TGTGCCAGCAGCTTGGGGACAGGGAACACCGGGGAGCTGTTTTTT
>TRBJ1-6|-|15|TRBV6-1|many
CASSEAPGGYSPLHF
TGTGCCAGCAGTGAAGCGCCAGGAGGTTATTCACCCCTCCACTTT
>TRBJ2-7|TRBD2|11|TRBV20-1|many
CSASSGDEQYF
TGCAGTGCTAGTAGCGGGGACGAGCAGTACTTC
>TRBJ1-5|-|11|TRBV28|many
CASSSYQPQHF
TGTGCCAGCAGTTCTTATCAGCCCCAGCATTTT
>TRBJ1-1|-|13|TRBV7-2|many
CASSTGGVYEAFF
TGTGCCAGCAGCACGGGAGGGGTCTACGAAGCTTTCTTT
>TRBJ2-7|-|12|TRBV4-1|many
CASSTGAYEQYF
TGCGCCAGCAGTACCGGGGCCTACGAGCAGTACTTC
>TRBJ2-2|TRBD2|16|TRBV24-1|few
CATSDPLAGGTGELFF
TGTGCCACCAGTGATCCTTTAGCGGGGGGTACCGGGGAGCTGTTTTTT
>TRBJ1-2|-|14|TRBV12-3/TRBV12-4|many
CASTPGGSHYGYTF
TGTGCCAGCACCCCCGGAGGGTCCCACTATGGCTACACCTTC
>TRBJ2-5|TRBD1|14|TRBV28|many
CASSGTVRGETQYF
TGTGCCAGCAGCGGGACAGTAAGAGGAGAGACCCAGTACTTC
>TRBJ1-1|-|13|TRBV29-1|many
CSVYRDVNTEAFF
TGCAGCGTGTACAGGGATGTGAACACTGAAGCTTTCTTT
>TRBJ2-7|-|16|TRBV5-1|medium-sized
CASSLAQGTSSYEQYF
TGCGCCAGCAGCTTGGCGCAGGGAACTTCCTCCTACGAGCAGTACTTC
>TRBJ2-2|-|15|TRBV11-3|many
CASSFGGAYTGELFF
TGTGCCAGCAGCTTTGGGGGGGCCTACACCGGGGAGCTGTTTTTT
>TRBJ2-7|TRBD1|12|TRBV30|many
CAWSPQGATQYF
TGTGCCTGGAGTCCCCAGGGGGCTACGCAGTACTTC
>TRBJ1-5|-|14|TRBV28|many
CASSLDSSNQPQHF
TGTGCCAGCAGTTTGGACAGTAGCAATCAGCCCCAGCATTTT
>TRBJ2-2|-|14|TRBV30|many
CAWSAQANTGELFF
TGTGCCTGGAGTGCACAGGCGAACACCGGGGAGCTGTTTTTT
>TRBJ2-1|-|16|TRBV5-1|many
CASSPFSGGGLDEQFF
TGCGCCAGCAGCCCGTTTTCGGGAGGGGGCTTGGATGAGCAGTTCTTC
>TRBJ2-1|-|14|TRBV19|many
CASRASAGSNEQFF
TGTGCCAGTAGGGCCTCCGCAGGGAGCAATGAGCAGTTCTTC
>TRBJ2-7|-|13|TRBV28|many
CASSSGPLDEQYF
TGTGCCAGCAGTTCAGGCCCATTGGACGAGCAGTACTTC
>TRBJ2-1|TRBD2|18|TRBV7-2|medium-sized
CASSVFLTSGGPSNEQFF
TGTGCCAGCAGCGTGTTCCTAACTAGCGGGGGCCCCTCCAATGAGCAGTTCTTC
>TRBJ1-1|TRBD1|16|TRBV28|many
CASSLGTGNLDTEAFF
TGTGCCAGCAGTTTAGGGACAGGGAATCTGGACACTGAAGCTTTCTTT
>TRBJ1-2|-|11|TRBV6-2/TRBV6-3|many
CASNQGSGYTF
TGTGCCAGCAACCAGGGTTCTGGCTACACCTTC
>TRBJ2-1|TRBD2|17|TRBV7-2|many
CASSLADLRGGRNEQFF
TGTGCCAGCAGCTTAGCCGATCTCCGGGGGGGAAGGAATGAGCAGTTCTTC
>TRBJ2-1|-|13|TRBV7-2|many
CASSLVVSNEQFF
TGTGCCAGCAGCTTAGTAGTGAGCAATGAGCAGTTCTTC
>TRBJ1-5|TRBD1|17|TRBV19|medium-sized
CASRVGQGKIGNQPQHF
TGTGCCAGTAGAGTCGGACAGGGTAAGATTGGCAATCAGCCCCAGCATTTT
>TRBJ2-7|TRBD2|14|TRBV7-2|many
CASSFSGGAYEQYF
TGTGCCAGCAGCTTCAGCGGGGGGGCGTACGAGCAGTACTTC
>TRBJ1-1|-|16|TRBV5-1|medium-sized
CASSLGWLSMNTEAFF
TGCGCCAGCAGCTTGGGCTGGCTGTCCATGAACACTGAAGCTTTCTTT
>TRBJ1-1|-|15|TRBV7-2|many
CASSLGGRMDTEAFF
TGTGCCAGCAGCTTAGGGGGGCGCATGGACACTGAAGCTTTCTTT
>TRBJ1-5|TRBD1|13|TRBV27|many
CASGGTGWRPQHF
TGTGCCAGCGGGGGGACAGGGTGGCGGCCCCAGCATTTT
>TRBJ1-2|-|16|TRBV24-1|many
CATSDPYGGHGVGYTF
TGTGCCACCAGTGATCCCTACGGGGGGCACGGTGTTGGCTACACCTTC
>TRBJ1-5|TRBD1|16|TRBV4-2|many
CASSQVTGERGQPQHF
TGTGCCAGCAGCCAAGTTACAGGGGAAAGAGGACAGCCCCAGCATTTT
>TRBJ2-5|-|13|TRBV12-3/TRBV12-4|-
CASSLPPQETQYF
TGTGCCAGCAGTCTCCCCCCCCAAGAGACCCAGTACTTC
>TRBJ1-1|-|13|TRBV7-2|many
CASSSPFFSEAFF
TGTGCCAGCAGCTCTCCGTTTTTCTCTGAAGCTTTCTTT
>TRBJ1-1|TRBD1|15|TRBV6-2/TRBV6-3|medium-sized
CASSGSNRGSTEAFF
TGTGCCAGCAGTGGCTCCAACAGGGGTAGCACTGAAGCTTTCTTT